The source of this T cell receptor beta chain is a study of cytomegalovirus exposure and HLA in healthy donors. Comments on this clone: The antigen remains unidentified.

Study-level results: In a later analysis, at a false discovery rate of 0.05, approximately 15,000 TCR beta sequences matched HLA alleles. Some V segments could not be told apart, so they were left out, TRBV6-2 and TRBV6-3 among them. A later analysis linked a missense DCLRE1C variant to TCR beta V- and J-gene trimming.

PCR amplification relied on 60 Vbeta primers (plus 13 Jbeta primers). TCRdb's table, derived via immunoSEQ multiplex PCR, lists solely in-frame clones and lacks some. The specimen's table records 150,000 to 200,000 clones. Losses at the gene ends were 0 bases for V and 4 bases for J; bases not matched to a gene: 6. The CDR3 spans 16 residues. Per germline, CDR1 LGHNA and CDR2 YSLEER. The TCR originated in a man younger than 40 in good health and CMV-seronegative. J is TRBJ2-7 and V is TRBV4-3; 10 bases fit TRBD2. Sequencing was performed on PBMCs. CDR3 bases: TGCGCCAGCAGCCAAGATCTGAGACTAGCGGGTTACGAGCAGTACTTC. The encoded protein is CASSQDLRLAGYEQYF.